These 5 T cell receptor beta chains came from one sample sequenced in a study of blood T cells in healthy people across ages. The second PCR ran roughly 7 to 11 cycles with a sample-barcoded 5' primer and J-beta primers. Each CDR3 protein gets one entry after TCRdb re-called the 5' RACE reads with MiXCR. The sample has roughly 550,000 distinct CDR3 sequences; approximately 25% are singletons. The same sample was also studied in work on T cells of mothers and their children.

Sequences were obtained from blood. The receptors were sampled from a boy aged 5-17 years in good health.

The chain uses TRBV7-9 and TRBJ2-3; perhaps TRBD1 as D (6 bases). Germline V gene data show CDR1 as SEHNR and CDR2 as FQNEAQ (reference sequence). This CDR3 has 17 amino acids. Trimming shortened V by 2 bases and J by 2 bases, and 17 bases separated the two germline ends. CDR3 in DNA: TGTGCCAGCAGCTTAATTCGGGACATAATTTCCACAGATACGCAGTATTTT. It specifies CASSLIRDIISTDTQYF.

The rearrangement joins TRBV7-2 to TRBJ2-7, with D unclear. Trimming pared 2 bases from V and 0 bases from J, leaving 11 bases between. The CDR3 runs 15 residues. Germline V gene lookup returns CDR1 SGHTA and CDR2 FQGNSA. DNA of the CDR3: TGTGCCAGCAGCTTACCTGTGATTAGCTCCTACGAGCAGTACTTC. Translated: CASSLPVISSYEQYF. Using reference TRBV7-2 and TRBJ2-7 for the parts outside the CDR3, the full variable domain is GAGVSQSPSNKVTEKGKDVELRCDPISGHTALYWYRQSLGQGLEFLIYFQGNSAPDKSGLPSDRFSAERTGGSVSTLTIQRTQQEDSAVYLCASSLPVISSYEQYFGPGTRLTVT.

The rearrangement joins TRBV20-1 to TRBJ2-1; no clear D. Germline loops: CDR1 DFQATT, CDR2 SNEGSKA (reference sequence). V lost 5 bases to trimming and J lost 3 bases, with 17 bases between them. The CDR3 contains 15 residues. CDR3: CSAGDLLRLYNEQFF. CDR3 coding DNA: TGCAGTGCTGGGGATTTATTGCGCCTCTACAATGAGCAGTTCTTC.

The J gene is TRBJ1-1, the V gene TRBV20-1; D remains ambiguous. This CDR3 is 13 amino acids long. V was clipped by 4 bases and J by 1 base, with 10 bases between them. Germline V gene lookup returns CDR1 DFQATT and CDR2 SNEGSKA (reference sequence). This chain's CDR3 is CSANVGANTEAFF. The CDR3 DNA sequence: TGCAGTGCTAATGTGGGAGCGAACACTGAAGCTTTCTTT.

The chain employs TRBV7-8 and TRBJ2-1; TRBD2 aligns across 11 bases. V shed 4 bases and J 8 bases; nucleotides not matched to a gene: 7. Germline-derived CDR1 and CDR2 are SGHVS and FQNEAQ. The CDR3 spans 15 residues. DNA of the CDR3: TGTGCCAGCAGCTCGTTAGCGGGGGGGATATATGAGCAGTTCTTC. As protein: CASSSLAGGIYEQFF.